This T cell receptor beta chain was captured by sequencing in a study of blood T cell repertoires in COVID-19. The table came from immunoSEQ multiplex PCR; TCRdb's copy has only in-frame clones and leaves some out. The sample has over 350,000 clones; just over 90% are singletons. The receptor was derived from a woman in her forties who had been exposed to COVID-19. Sequenced input: PBMCs or T cells enriched from blood (not recorded which).

The CDR3 sequence is CASSLALGVTGYGYTF. The CDR3 DNA follows: TGTGCCAGCAGCTTAGCGCTCGGGGTCACTGGCTATGGCTACACCTTC. The chain combines TRBV7-8 with TRBJ1-2; D gene uncertain. Germline assignment: CDR1 SGHVS and CDR2 FQNEAQ. This CDR3 is 16 amino acids long. V was pared by 0 bases and J by 4 bases, with 15 bases between.